The next 30 T cell receptor beta chains were all read from a single sample in a study of T cell responses to AZD1222 COVID-19 vaccine. Method: immunoSEQ multiplex PCR; TCRdb's copy keeps in-frame clones and lacks some. The table has some 110,000 clones, 80% to 90% seen once; the top ten hold under 3.5%. The material sequenced was peripheral blood, taken on day 0 of AZD1222 vaccination. Receptor source: an adult in good health.

The chain is built from TRBV19 and TRBJ2-5; possible D gene TRBD2, 6 bases. This CDR3 spans 16 amino acids. V was pared by 3 bases and J by 2 bases, with 16 bases between. Germline V CDR1 and CDR2: LNHDA, SQIVND (reference sequence). The DNA of the CDR3 is TGTGCCAGTAGTATTGGCCTGCGGCGGGGTCAAGAGACCCAGTACTTC. It encodes CASSIGLRRGQETQYF.

This chain links TRBV27 with TRBJ2-7; possibly TRBD1 for D (6 bases). This CDR3 spans 13 amino acids. Germline V CDR1 and CDR2: MNHEY, SMNVEV (reference sequence). V was cut by 8 bases and J by 0 bases, with 11 bases left in between. In DNA, the CDR3 is TGTGCCAGCCTTGGACAGAGCTCCTACGAGCAGTACTTC. The encoded protein is CASLGQSSYEQYF.

This chain's CDR3 is CASSYLDSPKDEKLFF. Here the CDR3 DNA reads TGTGCCAGCAGTTACCTCGACAGCCCAAAGGATGAAAAACTGTTTTTT. The chain employs TRBV6-2 or TRBV6-3 and TRBJ1-4; a weak D match, TRBD1 (5 bases). The V and J ends lost 2 bases and 6 bases respectively, with 16 bases between them. CDR3 size: 16 residues. Germline assignment: CDR1 MNHEY and CDR2 SVGEGT.

This chain uses TRBV28 with TRBJ1-1; no clear D gene. CDR3 size: 14 residues. Germline V gives CDR1 MDHEN, CDR2 SYDVKM. Trimming took 6 bases from V and 4 from J, leaving 15 bases between them. The CDR3 protein is CASSPAGRGTEAFF. DNA of the CDR3: TGTGCCAGCAGCCCCGCTGGGCGGGGCACTGAAGCTTTCTTT.

CDR3 residues: CASSVGIGEKNTEAFF. In nucleotides, the CDR3 is TGTGCCAGCAGCGTAGGGATCGGGGAGAAGAACACTGAAGCTTTCTTT. V is TRBV9 and J is TRBJ1-1; D remains unclear. V lost 0 bases to trimming and J lost 1 base, with 13 bases between them. The length of the CDR3 is 16 residues. The germline CDR1 and CDR2 sequences are SGDLS and YYNGEE.

This clone was seen only once. The V gene is TRBV7-2, the J gene TRBJ2-7, with D possibly TRBD1 on 5 matching bases. CDR1 is SGHTA, CDR2 FQGNSA, per germline. The CDR3 runs to 15 residues. The V end lost 6 bases, the J end lost 6 bases, and 21 bases lay between the germline ends. The CDR3 DNA reads as TGTGCCAGCAGATCCCCTGGCAGGGCGTCGTCCGAGCAGTACTTC. It codes for CASRSPGRASSEQYF.

The chain joins TRBV28 to TRBJ1-5; D unclear. This CDR3 is built from 12 residues. Germline V gene sequence: CDR1 MDHEN, CDR2 SYDVKM. V lost 5 bases and J lost 10, with 12 bases in between. The CDR3: CASSIRSSPQHF. The CDR3 region has the DNA TGTGCCAGCAGTATTCGTTCTTCCCCCCAGCATTTT.

This clone has just one count. V and J are TRBV18 and TRBJ1-3, with D uncertain. Trimming removed 0 bases at V and 4 bases at J, with 7 bases between. CDR3 length equals 14 residues. Germline lookup yields CDR1 KGHSH and CDR2 LQKENI. The DNA for the CDR3 is TGTGCCAGCTCACCACCGAGTAAGGGAAACACCATATATTTT. Its translation is CASSPPSKGNTIYF.

This clone was counted between two and nine times. V usage is TRBV29-1 and J usage is TRBJ2-7; weak D call: TRBD2 (6 bases). Trimming took off 4 bases at V and 5 bases at J, with 9 bases between the two ends. Per germline, CDR1 SQVTM and CDR2 ANQGSEA. This CDR3 comprises 11 residues. CDR3 region: CSVAEGNEQYF. CDR3 in DNA: TGCAGCGTTGCGGAGGGCAACGAGCAGTACTTC.

This rearrangement joins TRBV6-2 or TRBV6-3 to TRBJ2-5; 7 bases agree with TRBD2. The CDR3 totals 14 residues. After removal of 2 bases from V and 4 bases from J, the junction contained 4 bases not matched to a gene. Per germline, CDR1 MNHEY and CDR2 SVGEGT. In nucleotides, the CDR3 is TGTGCCAGCAGTTACCTCAGCGGGGCAGAGACCCAGTACTTC. It is translated as CASSYLSGAETQYF.

This chain uses TRBV5-6 with TRBJ1-4, with TRBD1 matching 11 bases. The length of the CDR3 is 14 residues. V lost 3 bases, J lost 5 bases, and 0 bases stayed unmatched. The germline V gene encodes CDR1 SGHDT and CDR2 YYEEEE. CDR3 sequence (DNA): TGTGCCAGCAGCTGGGACAGGGGGAATGAAAAACTGTTTTTT. Its translation is CASSWDRGNEKLFF.

The chain combines TRBV4-1 with TRBJ1-3; perhaps TRBD1 as D (5 bases). V was cut by 3 bases and J by 3 bases, with 15 bases left in between. The CDR3 has 16 amino acids. Germline CDR1 and CDR2: MGHRA and YSYEKL. The DNA of the CDR3 is TGCGCCAGCAGCCAGCCGACAGTTGATCGTGGAAACACCATATATTTT. The encoded protein is CASSQPTVDRGNTIYF.

The chain couples TRBV10-3 to TRBJ1-2; D uncertain. The CDR3 consists of 13 residues. The V gene lost 3 bases and the J gene lost 4 bases, with 9 bases spanning the gap. Germline CDR1 is ENHRY and CDR2 is SYGVKD. In nucleotides, the CDR3 is TGTGCCATCAGTGACCGTATAGGCTATGGCTACACCTTC. This gives the protein CAISDRIGYGYTF.

The V call is TRBV27, the J call TRBJ2-7; the match to TRBD2 covers 7 bases. The V gene's germline CDR1 is MNHEY and CDR2 SMNVEV (reference sequence). This CDR3 comprises 17 residues. The V segment lost 2 bases and the J segment 2 bases; nucleotides outside the gene matches: 12. CDR3 sequence reads: CASSLAVSSGRAYEQYF. In DNA, the CDR3 is TGTGCCAGCAGTTTAGCGGTTTCTAGTGGGAGGGCCTACGAGCAGTACTTC.

The genes are TRBV30 and TRBJ2-1; 11 nucleotides match TRBD2. The CDR3 is made up of 15 amino acids. Germline values: CDR1 GTSNPN, CDR2 SVGIG (reference sequence). V shed 5 bases, J shed 0 bases, and the junction held 3 bases outside the gene matches. The CDR3 spells CAWYSGRVSYNEQFF. The CDR3 DNA reads TGTGCCTGGTATAGCGGGAGGGTCTCCTACAATGAGCAGTTCTTC.

The rearrangement joins TRBV28 to TRBJ1-3; a weak D match, TRBD1 (5 bases). This CDR3 has 14 amino acids. V lost 8 bases and J lost 8, with 19 bases in between. CDR1 is MDHEN and CDR2 is SYDVKM in the germline V gene. CDR3 DNA: TGTGCCAGCGGGAAGATGCCGACGGGGGACACCATATATTTT. Encoded protein: CASGKMPTGDTIYF.

The chain carries TRBV7-2 and TRBJ2-1; tentative D call: TRBD1 (5 bases). The ends were cut back, 5 bases at V and 0 bases at J, with 11 bases in the middle. Germline V lookup: CDR1 SGHTA, CDR2 FQGNSA. The length of the CDR3 is 15 residues. The CDR3 nucleotides are TGTGCCAGCAGCCCGAGACAGAGCTCCTACAATGAGCAGTTCTTC. It encodes CASSPRQSSYNEQFF.

This clone was observed a single time. The genes are TRBV19 and TRBJ2-7; a weak D match, TRBD1 (6 bases). Trimming removed 3 bases from V and 9 bases from J, with 12 bases in between. The CDR3 length is 12 residues. Germline CDR1 and CDR2: LNHDA and SQIVND (reference sequence). The CDR3 here is CASSIRAGAQYF. The CDR3 nucleotides read TGTGCCAGTAGTATTCGGGCAGGGGCGCAGTACTTC.

The genes are TRBV6-5 and TRBJ2-7, with 9 positions matching TRBD1. Per the germline V gene, CDR1 is MNHEY and CDR2 is SVGAGI. This CDR3 region has 15 residues. The J segment lost 4 bases and the V segment lost 5 bases, leaving 9 bases of the junction unmatched. The CDR3 region is CASSPGQGPPYEQYF. The CDR3 nucleotides read TGTGCCAGCAGTCCCGGACAGGGGCCCCCTTACGAGCAGTACTTC.

V usage is TRBV7-2 and J usage is TRBJ1-5, with D perhaps matching TRBD1 (6 bases). This CDR3 comprises 15 residues. CDR1 is SGHTA, CDR2 FQGNSA, per germline. V lost 5 bases, J lost 3 bases, and 14 bases lay in between. CDR3 in DNA: TGTGCCAGCAGCGCGACAGGTTTTGTCAATCAGCCCCAGCATTTT. The encoded protein is CASSATGFVNQPQHF. The variable domain in full, with the rest retrieved from reference TRBV7-2 and TRBJ1-5, is GAGVSQSPSNKVTEKGKDVELRCDPISGHTALYWYRQSLGQGLEFLIYFQGNSAPDKSGLPSDRFSAERTGGSVSTLTIQRTQQEDSAVYLCASSATGFVNQPQHFGDGTRLSIL.

The rearrangement links TRBV28 to TRBJ1-6; 8 bases are a match to TRBD1. The CDR3 contains 16 residues. Unmatched junction bases numbered 15, after V lost 10 bases and J lost 7 bases. Germline CDR1 and CDR2: MDHEN and SYDVKM. CDR3 protein: CATSGQGSTRNSPLHF. DNA for the CDR3: TGTGCCACCTCTGGACAGGGAAGCACCCGGAATTCACCCCTCCACTTT.

This rearrangement joins TRBV30 to TRBJ2-2; D is possibly TRBD1 (6 bases). V was clipped by 3 bases and J by 2 bases, with 10 bases between them. CDR1 is GTSNPN and CDR2 is SVGIG in the germline V gene (reference sequence). The CDR3 is 14 amino acids. CDR3 in DNA: TGTGCCTGGAGCGAGGGACAAAACACCGGGGAGCTGTTTTTT. Translating it yields CAWSEGQNTGELFF.

The chain has TRBV6-5 and TRBJ1-5; TRBD1 aligns across 9 bases. This CDR3 comprises 14 residues. V was pared by 8 bases and J by 5 bases, with 7 bases of the junction left unmatched. Germline lookup yields CDR1 MNHEY and CDR2 SVGAGI. Here the CDR3 reads CASLDRGGDQPQHF. The CDR3 bases are TGTGCCAGCCTAGACAGGGGGGGAGATCAGCCCCAGCATTTT.

The chain is built from TRBV12-3 or TRBV12-4 and TRBJ1-1; D uncertain. The CDR3 has 13 residues. V lost 5 bases and J lost 1, with 8 bases in between. CDR3 sequence (DNA): TGTGCCAGCAGTCCCAGCGGGAACACTGAAGCTTTCTTT. Its protein is CASSPSGNTEAFF.

The chain employs TRBV27 and TRBJ2-1; 8 nucleotides align to TRBD2. CDR1 is MNHEY and CDR2 is SMNVEV in the germline V gene (reference sequence). This CDR3 has 14 amino acids. Losses at the gene ends were 5 bases for V and 6 bases for J; bases not matched to a gene: 6. The CDR3 DNA reads as TGTGCCAGCAGTCCCCGGACTAGCAGCAATGAGCAGTTCTTC. This translates into CASSPRTSSNEQFF.

The J gene is TRBJ1-1, the V gene TRBV7-2; the match to TRBD1 covers 9 bases. The V gene's germline CDR1 is SGHTA and CDR2 FQGNSA. V dropped 5 bases and J dropped 5; count of bases not matched to a gene: 15. The CDR3 is made up of 17 amino acids. In DNA, the CDR3 is TGTGCCAGCAGCATAGTCCCGGGACAGGGATGGGAGACTGAAGCTTTCTTT. Protein: CASSIVPGQGWETEAFF.

This chain joins TRBV11-2 and TRBJ1-6; D remains unclear. The CDR3 is 15 residues long. The germline V gene encodes CDR1 SGHAT and CDR2 FQNNGV. V was clipped by 1 base and J by 1 base, with 5 bases between them. CDR3 amino acids: CASSLGASYNSPLHF. CDR3 DNA: TGTGCCAGCAGCTTAGGGGCTTCCTATAATTCACCCCTCCACTTT. Combining the CDR3 with reference TRBV11-2 and TRBJ1-6 gives the whole variable domain EAGVAQSPRYKIIEKRQSVAFWCNPISGHATLYWYQQILGQGPKLLIQFQNNGVVDDSQLPKDRFSAERLKGVDSTLKIQPAKLEDSAVYLCASSLGASYNSPLHFGNGTRLTVT.

The J gene is TRBJ1-4, the V gene TRBV5-1, with D possibly matching TRBD1 (5 bases). The CDR3 is 18 residues long. The germline V gene encodes CDR1 SGHRS and CDR2 YFSETQ. The V end lost 4 bases, the J end lost 5 bases, and 24 bases lay between the germline ends. In nucleotides, the CDR3 is TGCGCCAGCAGCCCGAGTGGAGGCAGGGTTGTAGGGAATGAAAAACTGTTTTTT. Translation: CASSPSGGRVVGNEKLFF.

This clone was counted between two and nine times. This chain joins TRBV7-6 and TRBJ1-6; TRBD1 might be the D (6 bases). The CDR3 extends over 14 amino acids. Germline assignment: CDR1 SGHVS and CDR2 FNYEAQ. With 4 bases removed from V and 10 bases from J, the gap between germline ends came to 14 bases. The CDR3 nucleotides read TGTGCCAGCAGCTATGGGGGGCTGGGATCACCCCTCCACTTT. As protein: CASSYGGLGSPLHF.

The CDR3 nucleotides are TGTGCCAGCAGTCCCCCGGGGGCCTTCAGGGGCTACACCTTC. Protein sequence: CASSPPGAFRGYTF. J is TRBJ1-2 and V is TRBV6-5; D is possibly TRBD1 (6 bases). Trimming shortened V by 5 bases and J by 8 bases, and 18 bases separated the two germline ends. From germline, CDR1 is MNHEY and CDR2 SVGAGI. There are 14 residues in the CDR3.